This is a list of T cell receptor beta chains from one sample in a study of blood T cell repertoires in COVID-19. The repertoire was sequenced with immunoSEQ multiplex PCR; TCRdb's copy has only in-frame clones and lacks some. The data contain about 110,000 clones, about three quarters of them singletons. Material for sequencing was peripheral blood. These receptors came from a middle-aged woman with acute or convalescent COVID-19. Each CDR3 is given with its conserved first and last residue. The D gene is left open where the match is weak. Rows may omit the clone size; those that give it use once, few, many or a size class.

J gene | V gene | clone size | D gene | CDR3 DNA | CDR3 protein
TRBJ2-5 | TRBV5-4 | few | TRBD2 | TGTGCCAGCAGCCTAAAGACTAGCGGGGCTGGGGAGACCCAGTACTTC | CASSLKTSGAGETQYF
TRBJ2-2 | TRBV15 | . | . | TGTGCCACCAGCACACAGGGCACCGGGGAGCTGTTTTTT | CATSTQGTGELFF
TRBJ1-1 | TRBV30 | once | . | TGTGCCTGGAAGCGTCAGCTGAACACTGAAGCTTTCTTT | CAWKRQLNTEAFF
TRBJ2-3 | TRBV5-1 | . | TRBD2 | TGCGCCAGCAGGACTAGCGGGGGGGCTGATACGCAGTATTTT | CASRTSGGADTQYF
TRBJ1-5 | TRBV12-3/TRBV12-4 | few | . | TGTGCCAGCAATACAGGGCGGTTTCAGCCCCAGCATTTT | CASNTGRFQPQHF
TRBJ2-5 | TRBV7-9 | . | . | TGTGCCAGCTCTCCTGGGGGGACGGATGGAGAGACCCAGTACTTC | CASSPGGTDGETQYF
TRBJ2-2 | TRBV5-1 | . | . | TGCGCCAGCAGCTTACAGGGTACCGGGGAGCTGTTTTTT | CASSLQGTGELFF
TRBJ2-3 | TRBV7-6 | . | TRBD2 | TGTGCCAGCAGCCTGGGACCCGGGGGGGCAGATACGCAGTATTTT | CASSLGPGGADTQYF
TRBJ1-1 | TRBV5-1 | . | . | TGCGCCAGCAGCAAAGGACAGATAAACATGAACACTGAAGCTTTCTTT | CASSKGQINMNTEAFF
TRBJ2-3 | TRBV28 | . | . | TGTGCCAGCAGTTTACCACAGTCCACAGATACGCAGTATTTT | CASSLPQSTDTQYF
TRBJ2-1 | TRBV5-1 | once | TRBD2 | TGCGCCAGCAGCGGGTTAGCGGGGGAAATGAATGAGCAGTTCTTC | CASSGLAGEMNEQFF
TRBJ2-3 | TRBV5-4 | . | TRBD1 | TGTGCCAGCAGCTTACCGGACAGGGGAATAGATACGCAGTATTTT | CASSLPDRGIDTQYF
TRBJ2-7 | TRBV7-6 | . | . | TGTGCCAGCAGCCCTGGACAGACCTACGAGCAGTACTTC | CASSPGQTYEQYF
TRBJ1-1 | TRBV30 | few | . | TGTGCCTGGAGTGCCCATTCAAACACTGAAGCTTTCTTT | CAWSAHSNTEAFF
TRBJ1-1 | TRBV5-1 | few | TRBD1 | TGCGCCAGCAGCTTGGCCCAGGGGGGCCGGTTGAACACTGAAGCTTTCTTT | CASSLAQGGRLNTEAFF
TRBJ2-3 | TRBV30 | . | . | TGTGCCTGGAGTGTGTCGACAGATACGCAGTATTTT | CAWSVSTDTQYF
TRBJ1-3 | TRBV28 | few | . | TGTGCCAGCAGTCGCACAGTCTCTGGAAACACCATATATTTT | CASSRTVSGNTIYF
TRBJ2-2 | TRBV18 | few | . | TGTGCCAGCTCACCTCGCAGGGGTGACACCGGGGAGCTGTTTTTT | CASSPRRGDTGELFF
TRBJ1-1 | TRBV3-1/TRBV3-2 | . | TRBD1 | TGTGCCAGCAGCCAAGATGAGGGGGCGGACACTGAAGCTTTCTTT | CASSQDEGADTEAFF
TRBJ1-1 | TRBV6-1 | . | . | TGTGCCAGCAGTGAAGATCTAGACGTCTCTGAAGCTTTCTTT | CASSEDLDVSEAFF
TRBJ2-5 | TRBV5-1 | . | . | TGCGCCAGCAGCTTGGAGGGGAAAGGAGAGACCCAGTACTTC | CASSLEGKGETQYF
TRBJ1-5 | TRBV6-5 | few | . | TGTGCCAGCAGATCACAGGGCGGCGGCAATCAGCCCCAGCATTTT | CASRSQGGGNQPQHF
TRBJ1-2 | TRBV6-6 | few | TRBD1 | TGTGCCAGCAGTCCCGGGACAGGGCGGCGGTATGGCTACACCTTC | CASSPGTGRRYGYTF
TRBJ1-2 | TRBV2 | . | . | TGTGCCAGCACTCGGACAGCAACCTATGGCTACACCTTC | CASTRTATYGYTF
TRBJ2-1 | TRBV5-6 | . | TRBD2 | TGTGCCAGCAGCCAGCGGGGGGGCTCCTACAATGAGCAGTTCTTC | CASSQRGGSYNEQFF
TRBJ2-7 | TRBV5-6 | few | TRBD2 | TGTGCCAGCAGCCACCGGGGGGGTGAGCAGTACTTC | CASSHRGGEQYF
TRBJ1-1 | TRBV10-3 | . | . | TGTGCCATCAGTGAGGACGGGGGGATGAACACTGAAGCTTTCTTT | CAISEDGGMNTEAFF
TRBJ2-7 | TRBV7-3 | . | TRBD1 | TGTGCCAGCAGCTTTAAAGCTGGACAGGCCCCGTCTGCGCAGTACTTC | CASSFKAGQAPSAQYF
TRBJ1-6 | TRBV19 | . | TRBD1 | TGTGCCAGTAGTACCACCTGGACAGGGATAAATTCACCCCTCCACTTT | CASSTTWTGINSPLHF
TRBJ1-5 | TRBV6-2/TRBV6-3 | . | . | TGTGCCAGCAGTTACGGGTCAGGGCTTAGCAATCAGCCCCAGCATTTT | CASSYGSGLSNQPQHF
TRBJ2-5 | TRBV2 | few | TRBD2 | TGTGCCAGCAGTGTAGGATCGGGCGGGGGGGAGACCCAGTACTTC | CASSVGSGGGETQYF
TRBJ2-7 | TRBV2 | . | . | TGTGCCAGCAGGTATGAGGGAAGCTCCTACGAGCAGTACTTC | CASRYEGSSYEQYF
TRBJ2-4 | TRBV5-6 | many | . | TGTGCCAGCACCCACTGGAGGGGGGGCAAAAACATTCAGTACTTC | CASTHWRGGKNIQYF
TRBJ2-2 | TRBV2 | . | TRBD1 | TGTGCCAGCAGTGGGACAGGGGGCTTGGGCGGGGAGCTGTTTTTT | CASSGTGGLGGELFF
TRBJ1-1 | TRBV6-5 | few | TRBD1 | TGTGCCAGCAGTTACGACGGTTCCGGGACAGTCACTGAAGCTTTCTTT | CASSYDGSGTVTEAFF
TRBJ1-1 | TRBV11-2 | . | TRBD1 | TGTGCCAGCAGCTACACAGGGGCCACGAACACTGAAGCTTTCTTT | CASSYTGATNTEAFF
TRBJ2-2 | TRBV28 | . | TRBD1 | TGTGCCAGCAGTTTAGGGACAGCGAACACCGGGGAGCTGTTTTTT | CASSLGTANTGELFF
TRBJ2-1 | TRBV28 | . | . | TGTGCCAGCAGTTTAGCGGGGATCTCCTACAATGAGCAGTTCTTC | CASSLAGISYNEQFF
TRBJ2-1 | TRBV7-9 | many | . | TGTGCCAGCAGCTTAGTTCGGGATCACAATGAGCAGTTCTTC | CASSLVRDHNEQFF
TRBJ2-1 | TRBV2 | . | TRBD2 | TGTGCCAGCAGTACAGGGGGTAGCGGGGGGCTCAATGAGCAGTTCTTC | CASSTGGSGGLNEQFF
TRBJ2-7 | TRBV28 | . | . | TGTGCCAGCAGTCGGGCGGGGACAGTCCTGTACGAGCAGTACTTC | CASSRAGTVLYEQYF
TRBJ1-1 | TRBV7-8 | . | TRBD1 | TGTGCCAGCAGCTGGGCGAGGGGACAGGGGAACACTGAAGCTTTCTTT | CASSWARGQGNTEAFF
TRBJ1-4 | TRBV9 | . | . | TGTGCCAGCAGCGCACAGGGCCGCTCAACTAATGAAAAACTGTTTTTT | CASSAQGRSTNEKLFF
TRBJ2-3 | TRBV24-1 | . | TRBD2 | TGTGCCACCAGTGATAGAGGGACTAGCGGGGGGCAGCAAGATACGCAGTATTTT | CATSDRGTSGGQQDTQYF
TRBJ1-4 | TRBV7-9 | . | . | TGTGCCAGCAGCTTAAATTCAGGGATAAATGAAAAACTGTTTTTT | CASSLNSGINEKLFF